The rows below give T cell receptor beta chains drawn from one sample of a study of shared clonotypes between healthy human individuals. The protocol was immunoSEQ multiplex PCR, while the TCRdb copy is restricted to in-frame clones and leaves out a portion. The table shows 760,000 or so clones, with 95% to 97% occurring only once. Input material: naive CD8+ T cells sorted from blood. The receptors come from a man between 25 and 39 years old in good health. Both conserved end residues are part of each CDR3. The order of the fields is CDR3 length, D gene, V gene, clone size, J gene, CDR3 DNA, CDR3 protein. The D gene is left open where the match is weak. Size is omitted from some rows. Given values are once, few, many or a class for expanded clones.

11,.,TRBV29-1,.,TRBJ2-2,TGCAGCGTTGTGGCTAGCGGGGAGCTGTTTTTT,CSVVASGELFF
15,TRBD2,TRBV7-3,.,TRBJ2-7,TGTGCCAGCAGCCCAACTAGCGGGAGTCCTTCCGAGCAGTACTTC,CASSPTSGSPSEQYF
15,TRBD2,TRBV6-5,.,TRBJ2-1,TGTGCCAGCAGTACCTGGACTAGCGGGAGGGATGAGCAGTTCTTC,CASSTWTSGRDEQFF
11,.,TRBV2,.,TRBJ2-1,TGTGCCAGCAGTGAAGGATATGAGCAGTTCTTC,CASSEGYEQFF
13,.,TRBV6-5,.,TRBJ1-5,TGTGCCAGCAGTTACTCGGAGTTAGGGCCCCAGCATTTT,CASSYSELGPQHF
15,TRBD1,TRBV5-5,.,TRBJ2-5,TGTGCCAGCAGCAGCGGACAGGGACCAGGGGAGACCCAGTACTTC,CASSSGQGPGETQYF
15,.,TRBV18,.,TRBJ2-1,TGTGCCAGCTCATCAAGGACCCCTTCCTACAATGAGCAGTTCTTC,CASSSRTPSYNEQFF
13,.,TRBV30,.,TRBJ2-7,TGTGCCTGGAGTGTGGGGGGCGCCTACGAGCAGTACTTC,CAWSVGGAYEQYF
19,TRBD1,TRBV4-1,.,TRBJ1-4,TGCGCCAGCAGCCAGGGATATGGACAGGGCATTGCCTTGATTGAAAAACTGTTTTTT,CASSQGYGQGIALIEKLFF
16,.,TRBV4-1,.,TRBJ2-5,TGCGCCAGCAGCCAAGATTCGCAGGGGGGTAGGGGGACCCAGTACTTC,CASSQDSQGGRGTQYF
13,.,TRBV2,.,TRBJ2-4,TGTGCCAGCAGTGAATTGACCGAAAACATTCAGTACTTC,CASSELTENIQYF
15,.,TRBV5-6,.,TRBJ1-2,TGTGCCAGCAGCCCCCGGACCGAAACTATGTGGGGCTACACCTTC,CASSPRTETMWGYTF
16,.,TRBV7-2,.,TRBJ1-2,TGTGCCAGCAGCCAGTCACAGGGTTTGGGCGGATATGGCTACACCTTC,CASSQSQGLGGYGYTF
12,.,TRBV28,.,TRBJ2-7,TGTGCCAGCGGTCAAAGACTCAGCGAGCAGTACTTC,CASGQRLSEQYF
16,.,TRBV5-5,.,TRBJ2-2,TGTGCCAGCAGCCTCTATGGACGGGAGAACACCGGGGAGCTGTTTTTT,CASSLYGRENTGELFF
16,TRBD2,TRBV7-2,.,TRBJ2-3,TGTGCCAGCAGCTCCAGCCTAGCGGTTAGCACAGATACGCAGTATTTT,CASSSSLAVSTDTQYF
16,TRBD2,TRBV6-6,.,TRBJ2-1,TGTGCCAGCAGTCCCATGGCGGGAGGGCCGGTAGATGAGCAGTTCTTC,CASSPMAGGPVDEQFF
16,.,TRBV4-1,.,TRBJ2-2,TGCGCCAGCAGCCAAGAGATCGCGGGTAATACCGGGGAGCTGTTTTTT,CASSQEIAGNTGELFF
16,.,TRBV4-1,.,TRBJ2-3,TGCGCCAGCAGCCAAGGAGTAGCGGACTCCACAGATACGCAGTATTTT,CASSQGVADSTDTQYF
16,.,TRBV6-5,.,TRBJ2-7,TGTGCCAGCAGTTACTCCTGGCACAGGAGCTCCTACGAGCAGTACTTC,CASSYSWHRSSYEQYF
14,TRBD2,TRBV5-1,once,TRBJ2-7,TGCGCCAGCAGCTTATTACTAGCGGCCGACGAGCAGTACTTC,CASSLLLAADEQYF
13,TRBD2,TRBV19,.,TRBJ2-1,TGTGCCAGTGGAATAGCGGGATTCACTGAGCAGTTCTTC,CASGIAGFTEQFF
16,.,TRBV11-2,.,TRBJ1-1,TGTGCCAGCAGCTCCCGAGGAGAGGGAATTGACACTGAAGCTTTCTTT,CASSSRGEGIDTEAFF
14,.,TRBV4-3,.,TRBJ1-1,TGCGCCAGCAGCCAAGCCCGGACCCTCACTGAAGCTTTCTTT,CASSQARTLTEAFF
14,.,TRBV9,.,TRBJ2-7,TGTGCCAGCAGCGTAGAGCTAGGCGGGTACGAGCAGTACTTC,CASSVELGGYEQYF
15,TRBD2,TRBV7-9,once,TRBJ2-1,TGTGCCAGCAGCTTACTAGCGGGCATACACAATGAGCAGTTCTTC,CASSLLAGIHNEQFF
14,.,TRBV7-6,.,TRBJ2-1,TGTGCCAGCAGCGGGGGTCTGGGCCACAATGAGCAGTTCTTC,CASSGGLGHNEQFF
13,.,TRBV6-1,.,TRBJ2-7,TGTGCCAGCAGTGAAGATCAGGTGGTCGAGCAGTACTTC,CASSEDQVVEQYF